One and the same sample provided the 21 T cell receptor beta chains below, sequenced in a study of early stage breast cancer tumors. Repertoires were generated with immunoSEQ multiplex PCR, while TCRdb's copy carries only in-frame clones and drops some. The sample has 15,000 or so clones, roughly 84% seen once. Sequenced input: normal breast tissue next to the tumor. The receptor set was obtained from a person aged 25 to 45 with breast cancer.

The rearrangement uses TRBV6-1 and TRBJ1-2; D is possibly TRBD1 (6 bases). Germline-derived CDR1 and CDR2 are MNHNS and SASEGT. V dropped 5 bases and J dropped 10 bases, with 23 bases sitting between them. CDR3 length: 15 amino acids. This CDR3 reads CASSLHRVDRTLYTF. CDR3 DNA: TGTGCCAGCAGTCTACACCGGGTAGACAGGACGCTCTACACCTTC.

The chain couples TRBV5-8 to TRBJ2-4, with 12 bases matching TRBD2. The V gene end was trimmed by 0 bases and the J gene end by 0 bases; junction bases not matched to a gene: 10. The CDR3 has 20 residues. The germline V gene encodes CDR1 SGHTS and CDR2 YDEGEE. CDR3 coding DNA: TGTGCCAGCAGCTTGGTGCTAGCGGGAGGGCCCCCTCTAGCCAAAAACATTCAGTACTTC. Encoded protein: CASSLVLAGGPPLAKNIQYF.

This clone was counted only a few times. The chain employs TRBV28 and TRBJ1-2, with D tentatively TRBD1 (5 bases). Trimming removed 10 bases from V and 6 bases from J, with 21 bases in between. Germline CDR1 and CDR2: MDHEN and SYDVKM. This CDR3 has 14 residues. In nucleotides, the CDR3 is TGTGCCACCCTAGGGGAGGTTTGGTCGCATGGCTACACCTTC. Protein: CATLGEVWSHGYTF.

The CDR3 reads CASRLQGQGLDEQYF. CDR3 coding DNA: TGCGCCAGCCGACTGCAGGGACAGGGGTTGGACGAGCAGTACTTC. The chain uses TRBV5-1 and TRBJ2-7, with TRBD1 matching 10 bases. The CDR3 contains 15 residues. Losses at the gene ends were 7 bases for V and 5 bases for J; bases not matched to a gene: 12. Germline V gene data show CDR1 as SGHRS and CDR2 as YFSETQ.

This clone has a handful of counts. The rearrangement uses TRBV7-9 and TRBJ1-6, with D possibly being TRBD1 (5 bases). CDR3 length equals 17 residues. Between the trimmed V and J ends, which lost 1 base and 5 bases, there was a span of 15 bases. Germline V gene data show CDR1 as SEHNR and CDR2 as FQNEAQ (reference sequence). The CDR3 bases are TGTGCCAGCAGCTTAGAACTGGGGCAGCGAAATAATTCACCCCTCCACTTT. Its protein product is CASSLELGQRNNSPLHF. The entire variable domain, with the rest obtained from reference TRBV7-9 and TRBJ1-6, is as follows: DTGVSQNPRHKITKRGQNVTFRCDPISEHNRLYWYRQTLGQGPEFLTYFQNEAQLEKSRLLSDRFSAERPKGSFSTLEIQRTEQGDSAMYLCASSLELGQRNNSPLHFGNGTRLTVT.

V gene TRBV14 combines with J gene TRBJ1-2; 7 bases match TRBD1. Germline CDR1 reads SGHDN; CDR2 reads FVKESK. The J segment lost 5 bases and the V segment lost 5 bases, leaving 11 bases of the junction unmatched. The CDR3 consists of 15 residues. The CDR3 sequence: CASSSTDRVRYGYTF. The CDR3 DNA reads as TGTGCCAGCAGCTCCACCGACAGGGTTCGATATGGCTACACCTTC.

CDR3 residues: CASSYSTRYGGEQYF. CDR3 coding DNA: TGTGCCAGCAGTTACTCGACCAGGTACGGGGGAGAGCAGTACTTC. V and J are TRBV6-6 and TRBJ2-7; D might be TRBD2 (6 bases). Germline V gene sequence: CDR1 MNHNY, CDR2 SVGAGI (reference sequence). The length of the CDR3 is 15 residues. V was pared by 0 bases and J by 7 bases, with 16 bases between.

CDR3 protein: CASSMGPGGVEKLFF. The CDR3 DNA is TGTGCCAGTAGTATGGGACCAGGGGGCGTTGAAAAACTGTTTTTT. J is TRBJ1-4 and V is TRBV19; 8 bases are a match to TRBD1. CDR3 length: 15 residues. Germline V gene sequence: CDR1 LNHDA, CDR2 SQIVND (reference sequence). Germline trimming cut 3 bases from V and 7 bases from J; bases unmatched to any gene: 7.

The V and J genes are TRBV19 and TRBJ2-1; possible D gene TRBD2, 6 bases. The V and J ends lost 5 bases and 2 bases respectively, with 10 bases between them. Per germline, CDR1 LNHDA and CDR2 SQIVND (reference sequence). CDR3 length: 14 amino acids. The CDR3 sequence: CASSPAGTYNEQFF. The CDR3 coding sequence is TGTGCCAGTAGTCCAGCGGGTACCTACAATGAGCAGTTCTTC.

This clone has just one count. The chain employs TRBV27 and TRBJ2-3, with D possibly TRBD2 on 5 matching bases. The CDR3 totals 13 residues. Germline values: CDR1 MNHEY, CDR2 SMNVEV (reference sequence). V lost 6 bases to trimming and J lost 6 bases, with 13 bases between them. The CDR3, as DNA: TGTGCCAGCAGGGACCGTCGAGGGGATACGCAGTATTTT. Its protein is CASRDRRGDTQYF.

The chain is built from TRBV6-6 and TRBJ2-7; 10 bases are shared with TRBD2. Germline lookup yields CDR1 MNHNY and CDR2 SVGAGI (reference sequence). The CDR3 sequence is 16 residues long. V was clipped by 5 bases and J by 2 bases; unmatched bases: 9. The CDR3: CASSPLGTSAAYEQYF. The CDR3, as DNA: TGTGCCAGCAGTCCCCTCGGGACTAGCGCCGCCTACGAGCAGTACTTC.

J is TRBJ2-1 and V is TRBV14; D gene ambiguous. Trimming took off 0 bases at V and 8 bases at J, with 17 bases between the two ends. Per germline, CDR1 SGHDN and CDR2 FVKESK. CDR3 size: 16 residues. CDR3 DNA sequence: TGTGCCAGCAGCCAAGATTCGGGTAATGGTTTGGATGAGCAGTTCTTC. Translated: CASSQDSGNGLDEQFF.

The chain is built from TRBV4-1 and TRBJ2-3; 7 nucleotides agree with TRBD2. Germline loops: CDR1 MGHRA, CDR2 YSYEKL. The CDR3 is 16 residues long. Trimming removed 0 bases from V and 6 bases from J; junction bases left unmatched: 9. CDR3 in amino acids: CASSQDRTSRSDTQYF. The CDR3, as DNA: TGCGCCAGCAGCCAAGATAGGACTAGTCGGAGTGATACGCAGTATTTT.

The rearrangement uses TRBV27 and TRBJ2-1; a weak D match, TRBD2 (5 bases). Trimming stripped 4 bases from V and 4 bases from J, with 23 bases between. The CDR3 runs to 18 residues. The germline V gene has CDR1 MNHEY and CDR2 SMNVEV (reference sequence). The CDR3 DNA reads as TGTGCCAGCAGTTCCACCAGTCGAGGGATCCTAAATTACAATGAGCAGTTCTTC. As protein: CASSSTSRGILNYNEQFF.

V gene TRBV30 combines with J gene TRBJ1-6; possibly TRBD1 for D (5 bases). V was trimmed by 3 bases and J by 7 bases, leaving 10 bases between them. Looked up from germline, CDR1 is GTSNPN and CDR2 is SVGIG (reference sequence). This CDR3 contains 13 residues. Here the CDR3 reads CAWRGTSNSPLHF. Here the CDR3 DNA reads TGTGCCTGGAGAGGGACGAGCAATTCACCCCTCCACTTT.

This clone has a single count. The CDR3 bases are TGTGCCAGCAAGGTAGCGGGAGGAATCCACGAGCAGTACTTC. Translated: CASKVAGGIHEQYF. The chain couples TRBV28 to TRBJ2-7; 10 bases agree with TRBD2. The V gene's germline CDR1 is MDHEN and CDR2 SYDVKM. This CDR3 contains 14 residues. After removal of 7 bases from V and 5 bases from J, the junction contained 8 bases not matched to a gene. Using reference TRBV28 and TRBJ2-7 for the parts outside the CDR3, the full variable domain is DVKVTQSSRYLVKRTGEKVFLECVQDMDHENMFWYRQDPGLGLRLIYFSYDVKMKEKGDIPEGYSVSREKKERFSLILESASTNQTSMYLCASKVAGGIHEQYFGPGTRLTVT.

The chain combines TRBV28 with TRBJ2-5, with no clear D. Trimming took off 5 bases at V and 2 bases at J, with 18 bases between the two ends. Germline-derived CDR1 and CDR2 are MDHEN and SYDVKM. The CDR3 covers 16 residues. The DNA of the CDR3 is TGTGCCAGCAGTCCTTACCGTGTTGGGTTTCAAGAGACCCAGTACTTC. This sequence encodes CASSPYRVGFQETQYF.

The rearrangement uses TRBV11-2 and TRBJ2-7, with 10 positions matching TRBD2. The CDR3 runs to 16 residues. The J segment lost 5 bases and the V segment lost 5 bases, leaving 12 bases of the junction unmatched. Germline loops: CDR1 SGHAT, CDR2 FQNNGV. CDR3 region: CASSPPGLAGGHEQYF. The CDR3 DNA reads TGTGCCAGCAGCCCACCGGGGTTAGCGGGAGGCCACGAGCAGTACTTC.

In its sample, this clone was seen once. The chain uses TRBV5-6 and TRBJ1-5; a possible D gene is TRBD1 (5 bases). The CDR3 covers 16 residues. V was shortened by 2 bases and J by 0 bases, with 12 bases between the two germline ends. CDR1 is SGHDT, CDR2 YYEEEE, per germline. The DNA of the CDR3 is TGTGCCAGCAGCTTAACAGGTCCATTTAGCAATCAGCCCCAGCATTTT. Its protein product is CASSLTGPFSNQPQHF.

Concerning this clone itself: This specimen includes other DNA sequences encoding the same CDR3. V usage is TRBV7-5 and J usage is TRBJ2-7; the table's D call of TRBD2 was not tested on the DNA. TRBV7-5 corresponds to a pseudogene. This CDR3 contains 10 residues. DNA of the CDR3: TGCCCCCCCGAGAGGTCTGGGCAGTACTTC. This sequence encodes CPPERSGQYF.

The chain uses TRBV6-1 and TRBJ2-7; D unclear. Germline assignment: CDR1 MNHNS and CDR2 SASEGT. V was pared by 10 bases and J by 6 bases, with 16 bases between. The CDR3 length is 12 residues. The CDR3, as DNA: TGTGCCACACATAGGCGGAGTCTCGAGCAGTACTTC. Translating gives CATHRRSLEQYF.